This T cell receptor beta chain emerged from a study of CD8 T cells in Susac syndrome (dated by TCRdb to between 2017 and 2020). Looking at the study overall: The study used repertoire sequencing to test whether antigen drove CD8+ T cell activation and differentiation in Susac syndrome. What the work shows at the level of the full study, not this receptor alone: The study acknowledged that relatively few individuals were included in the TCR sequencing and HLA analysis.

RNA was extracted with the RNeasy kit and 0.5 to 1 ug was reverse transcribed using random hexamers. TCR beta CDR3 regions were amplified with the immunoSEQ multiplex PCR assay covering 54 Vbeta and 13 Jbeta segments. Bias from PCR amplification was corrected by using a synthetic template baseline for primer optimization and for computational correction. Per the source publication's procedure: Reads were annotated to V, D and J genes per IMGT and analyzed with immunoSEQ Analyzer, keeping only productive sequences. Clonality was computed as one minus Shannon entropy normalized by log2 of the number of productive unique sequences. For each patient and control, public and private clones were evaluated among the 100 most prevalent clones. Clones were defined as Susac-specific if absent from the healthy and MS cohorts, from around 1,000 published viral clones and from other ImmuneACCESS disease sequences. The public reads were reprocessed in TCRdb via fastp at Q25 and MiXCR, keeping in-frame beta chains. Identical CDR3 protein sequences are pooled into one entry, listed with their most common genes and DNA. The V and J calls here are based on TCRdb, not the publication. For this sample the table gives about 210,000 distinct CDR3 sequences, of which around 95% were detected only once. 0.075% to 0.095% of the sample is in the top ten clones.

Notes on this clonotype: This clone's antigen is unknown. No quality values exist for individual bases; no much larger clone is one base distant.

Peripheral blood CD8+ and CD4+ T cells from healthy donors, Susac syndrome patients and multiple sclerosis patients were profiled using high-throughput TCR beta sequencing. The multiple sclerosis controls were treatment-naive patients who had stable or active relapsing-remitting disease and met the revised McDonald criteria. Bulk CD8+ and CD4+ T cells were purified by magnetic negative isolation, whereas CD8+ TEMRA cells were enriched by FACS. Blood was drawn into EDTA tubes, processed within 24 hours, and PBMCs were isolated by density gradient centrifugation. PBMCs destined for TCR sequencing were cryopreserved in liquid nitrogen and later thawed in a 37 °C water bath. The sorted or isolated CD4+, CD8+ and CD8+ TEMRA cells reached a purity of at least 90%. Input material: CD4+ T cells from PBMCs. The sequence derives from a human donor with multiple sclerosis.

The CDR3 has the sequence CASSRRRTAYGYTF. DNA sequence: TGTGCCAGCAGCAGGCGGCGGACAGCCTATGGCTACACCTTC. This chain joins TRBV5-4 to TRBJ1-2; the D gene is perhaps TRBD1, on 6 matching bases. Per the germline V gene (reference sequence), SGHNT is the CDR1 and YYREEE is the CDR2. V sheds 4 bases and J sheds 4 bases, leaving 14 bases between their ends. The cysteine opens and the phenylalanine closes a CDR3 of 14 amino acids. Only CDR3 DNA is held: 42 bases, read in frame from base 1.